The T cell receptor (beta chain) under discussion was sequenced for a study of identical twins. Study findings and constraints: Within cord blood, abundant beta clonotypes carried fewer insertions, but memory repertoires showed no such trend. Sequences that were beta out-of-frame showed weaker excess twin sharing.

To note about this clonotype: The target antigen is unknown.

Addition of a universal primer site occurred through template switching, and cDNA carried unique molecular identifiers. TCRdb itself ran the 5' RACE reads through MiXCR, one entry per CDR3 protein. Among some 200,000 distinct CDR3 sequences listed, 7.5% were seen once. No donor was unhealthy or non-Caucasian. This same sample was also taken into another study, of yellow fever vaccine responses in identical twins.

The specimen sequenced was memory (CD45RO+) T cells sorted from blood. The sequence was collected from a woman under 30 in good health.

CDR3: CAISGRESETQYF. The CDR3 coding sequence is TGTGCCATCAGTGGAAGGGAGTCAGAGACCCAGTACTTC. The rearrangement links TRBV10-3 to TRBJ2-5; possible D gene TRBD2, 5 bases. Trimming stripped 4 bases from V and 4 bases from J, with 10 bases between. Germline V gene sequence: CDR1 ENHRY, CDR2 SYGVKD. The CDR3 sequence is 13 residues long.